This T cell receptor (beta chain) originates from a study of Tregs in tolerant kidney transplant recipients. Overall study results and limits: Biological reproducibility was not directly addressed in this study.

Unstimulated regulatory T cells (CD4+CD25+CD127-), CD4+CD25- non-regulatory cells, CD4 and CD8 cells were FACS-sorted from thawed PBMCs. Method: immunoSEQ multiplex PCR; TCRdb's copy keeps in-frame clones and lacks some. The repertoire holds more than 90,000 clones, 85% to 95% seen once, with approximately 0.54% in the top ten. About this clone: Its matching antigen is unknown.

The sample was CD4+ T cells from blood. This TCR derives from a human donor in good health.

DNA of the CDR3: TGTGCCAGCAGTATCAGTGAGAACTATGGCTACACCTTC. Translated, it gives CASSISENYGYTF. The chain has TRBV6-5 and TRBJ1-2; D unclear. CDR1 and CDR2 from the germline V gene are MNHEY and SVGAGI. Trimming took off 5 bases at V and 2 bases at J, with 9 bases between the two ends. This CDR3 is 13 amino acids long.